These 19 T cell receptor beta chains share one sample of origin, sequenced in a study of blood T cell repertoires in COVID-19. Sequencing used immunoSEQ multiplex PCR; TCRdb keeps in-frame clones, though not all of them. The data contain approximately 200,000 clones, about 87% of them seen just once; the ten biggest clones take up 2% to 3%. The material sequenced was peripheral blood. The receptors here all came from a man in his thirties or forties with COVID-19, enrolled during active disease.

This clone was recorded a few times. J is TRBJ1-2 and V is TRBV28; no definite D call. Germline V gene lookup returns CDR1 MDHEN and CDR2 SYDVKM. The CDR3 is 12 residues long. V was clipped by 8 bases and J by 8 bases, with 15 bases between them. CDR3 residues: CASGSHQRGYTF. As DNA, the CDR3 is TGTGCCAGCGGATCCCACCAGAGGGGCTACACCTTC.

The CDR3 loop is CASRAGQYTGELFF. The CDR3, as DNA: TGTGCCAGCAGGGCGGGACAGTACACCGGGGAGCTGTTTTTT. The genes are TRBV6-5 and TRBJ2-2, with D possibly being TRBD1 (7 bases). Trimming removed 6 bases at V and 3 bases at J, with 11 bases between. This CDR3 has 14 residues. Germline assignment: CDR1 MNHEY and CDR2 SVGAGI.

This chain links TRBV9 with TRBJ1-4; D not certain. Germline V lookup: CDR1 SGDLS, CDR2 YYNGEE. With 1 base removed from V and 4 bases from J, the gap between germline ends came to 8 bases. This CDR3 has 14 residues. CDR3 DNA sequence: TGTGCCAGCAGCGTACGCGGGGTTAATGAAAAACTGTTTTTT. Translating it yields CASSVRGVNEKLFF.

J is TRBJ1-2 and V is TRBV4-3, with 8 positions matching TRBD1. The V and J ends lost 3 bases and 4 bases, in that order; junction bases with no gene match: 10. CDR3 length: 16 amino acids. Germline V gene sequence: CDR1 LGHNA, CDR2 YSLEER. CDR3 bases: TGCGCCAGCAGCCACCCCGGGACAGGTCTAATCTATGGCTACACCTTC. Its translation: CASSHPGTGLIYGYTF.

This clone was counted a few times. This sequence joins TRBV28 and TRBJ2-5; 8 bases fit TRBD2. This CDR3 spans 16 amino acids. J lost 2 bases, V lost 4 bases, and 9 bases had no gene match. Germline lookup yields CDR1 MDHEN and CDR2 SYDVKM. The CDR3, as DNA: TGTGCCAGCAGTTCCCCGCGGCTAGCGGGTCAAGAGACCCAGTACTTC. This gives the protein CASSSPRLAGQETQYF.

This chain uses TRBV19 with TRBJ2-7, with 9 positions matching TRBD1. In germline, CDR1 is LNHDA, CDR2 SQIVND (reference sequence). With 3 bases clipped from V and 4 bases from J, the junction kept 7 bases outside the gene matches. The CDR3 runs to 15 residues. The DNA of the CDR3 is TGTGCCAGTAGTATTTTGGGACAGGGAGGTTACGAGCAGTACTTC. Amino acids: CASSILGQGGYEQYF. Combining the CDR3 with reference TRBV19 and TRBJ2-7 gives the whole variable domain DGGITQSPKYLFRKEGQNVTLSCEQNLNHDAMYWYRQDPGQGLRLIYYSQIVNDFQKGDIAEGYSVSREKKESFPLTVTSAQKNPTAFYLCASSILGQGGYEQYFGPGTRLTVT.

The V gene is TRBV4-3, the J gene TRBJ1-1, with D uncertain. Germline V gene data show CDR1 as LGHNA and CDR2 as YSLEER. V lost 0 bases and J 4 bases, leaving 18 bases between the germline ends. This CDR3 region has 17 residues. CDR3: CASSQDYTGQTFTEAFF. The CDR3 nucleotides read TGCGCCAGCAGCCAAGATTATACGGGTCAGACCTTCACTGAAGCTTTCTTT.

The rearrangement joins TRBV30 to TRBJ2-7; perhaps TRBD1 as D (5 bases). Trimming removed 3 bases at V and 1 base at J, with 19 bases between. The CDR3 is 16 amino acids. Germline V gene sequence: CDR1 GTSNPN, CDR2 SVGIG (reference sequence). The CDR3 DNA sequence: TGTGCCTGGAGGGCATTTGGGGCTACCTCTTCCTACGAGCAGTACTTC. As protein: CAWRAFGATSSYEQYF.

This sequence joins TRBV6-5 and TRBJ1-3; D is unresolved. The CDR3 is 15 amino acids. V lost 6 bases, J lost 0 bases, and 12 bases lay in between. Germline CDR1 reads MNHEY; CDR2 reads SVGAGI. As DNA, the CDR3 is TGTGCCAGCAGCTCCGACACATTCTCTGGAAACACCATATATTTT. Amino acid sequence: CASSSDTFSGNTIYF.

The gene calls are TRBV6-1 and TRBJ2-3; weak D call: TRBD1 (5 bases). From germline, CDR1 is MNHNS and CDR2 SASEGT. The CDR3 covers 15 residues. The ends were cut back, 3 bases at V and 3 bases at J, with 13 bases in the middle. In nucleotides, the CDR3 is TGTGCCAGCAGTGACCCAGGGTATGGAACAGATACGCAGTATTTT. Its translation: CASSDPGYGTDTQYF.

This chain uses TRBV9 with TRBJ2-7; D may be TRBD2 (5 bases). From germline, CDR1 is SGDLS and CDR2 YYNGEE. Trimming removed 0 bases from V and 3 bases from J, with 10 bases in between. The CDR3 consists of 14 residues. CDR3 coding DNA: TGTGCCAGCAGCGTAGCTTCGGCGGGCTACGAGCAGTACTTC. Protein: CASSVASAGYEQYF.

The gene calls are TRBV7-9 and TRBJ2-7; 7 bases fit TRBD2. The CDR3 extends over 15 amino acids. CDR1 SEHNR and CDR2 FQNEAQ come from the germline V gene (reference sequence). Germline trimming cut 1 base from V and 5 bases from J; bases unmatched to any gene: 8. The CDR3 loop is CASSLVGGSNDEQYF. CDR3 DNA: TGTGCCAGCAGCTTAGTTGGCGGGAGCAACGACGAGCAGTACTTC.

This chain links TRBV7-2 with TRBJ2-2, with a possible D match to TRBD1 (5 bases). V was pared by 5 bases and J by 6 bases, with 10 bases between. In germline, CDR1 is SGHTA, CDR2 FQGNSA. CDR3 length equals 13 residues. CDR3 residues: CASSPRQSGELFF. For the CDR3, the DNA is TGTGCCAGCAGCCCACGACAGTCCGGGGAGCTGTTTTTT.

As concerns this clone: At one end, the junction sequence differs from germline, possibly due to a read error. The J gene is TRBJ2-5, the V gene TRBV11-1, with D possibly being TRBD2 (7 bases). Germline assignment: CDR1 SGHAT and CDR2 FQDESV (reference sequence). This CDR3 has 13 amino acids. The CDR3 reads CASSANREGLPNF. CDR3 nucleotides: TGTGCCAGCAGCGCTAACAGGGAGGGACTACCGAACTTC.

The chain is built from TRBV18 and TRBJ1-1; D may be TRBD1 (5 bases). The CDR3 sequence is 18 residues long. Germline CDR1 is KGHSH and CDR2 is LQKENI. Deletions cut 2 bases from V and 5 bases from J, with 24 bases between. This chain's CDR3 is CASSPSPGNRGGRTEAFF. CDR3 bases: TGTGCCAGCTCACCATCTCCCGGCAATAGGGGCGGTAGGACTGAAGCTTTCTTT.

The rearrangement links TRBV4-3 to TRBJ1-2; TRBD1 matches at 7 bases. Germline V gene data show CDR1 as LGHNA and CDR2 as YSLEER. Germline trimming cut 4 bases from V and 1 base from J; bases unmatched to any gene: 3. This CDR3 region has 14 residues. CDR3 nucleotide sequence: TGCGCCAGCAGCCGCAGACAGGGTAACTATGGCTACACCTTC. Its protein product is CASSRRQGNYGYTF.

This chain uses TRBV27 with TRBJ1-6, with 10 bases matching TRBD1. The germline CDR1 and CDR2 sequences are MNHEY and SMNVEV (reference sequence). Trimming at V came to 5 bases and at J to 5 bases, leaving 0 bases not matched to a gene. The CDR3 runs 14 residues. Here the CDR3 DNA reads TGTGCCAGCAGTGGGACAGGGGATAATTCACCCCTCCACTTT. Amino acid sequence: CASSGTGDNSPLHF.

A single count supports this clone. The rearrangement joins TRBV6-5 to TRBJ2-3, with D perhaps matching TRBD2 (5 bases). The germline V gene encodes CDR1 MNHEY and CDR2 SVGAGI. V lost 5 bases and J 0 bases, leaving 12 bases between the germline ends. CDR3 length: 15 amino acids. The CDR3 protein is CASSRTGSSTDTQYF. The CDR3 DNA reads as TGTGCCAGCAGTCGGACTGGATCTAGCACAGATACGCAGTATTTT.

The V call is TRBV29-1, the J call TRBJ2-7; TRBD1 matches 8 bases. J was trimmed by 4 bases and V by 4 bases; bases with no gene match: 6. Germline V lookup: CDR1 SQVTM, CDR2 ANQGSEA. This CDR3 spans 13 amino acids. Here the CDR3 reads CSVGDRPPYEQYF. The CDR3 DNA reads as TGCAGCGTTGGGGACAGGCCTCCGTACGAGCAGTACTTC.